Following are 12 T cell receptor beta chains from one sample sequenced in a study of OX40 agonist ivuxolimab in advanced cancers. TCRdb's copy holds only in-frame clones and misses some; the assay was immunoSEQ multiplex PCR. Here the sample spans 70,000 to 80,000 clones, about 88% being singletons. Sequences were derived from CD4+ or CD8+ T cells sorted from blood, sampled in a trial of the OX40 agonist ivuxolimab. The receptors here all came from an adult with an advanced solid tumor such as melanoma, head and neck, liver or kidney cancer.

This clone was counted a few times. CDR3 region: CASSPERYGYTF. DNA for the CDR3: TGCGCCAGCAGCCCCGAGCGCTATGGCTACACCTTC. The J gene is TRBJ1-2, the V gene TRBV5-1; no clear D gene. Germline V lookup: CDR1 SGHRS, CDR2 YFSETQ. The CDR3 covers 12 residues. Trimming stripped 4 bases from V and 4 bases from J, with 8 bases between.

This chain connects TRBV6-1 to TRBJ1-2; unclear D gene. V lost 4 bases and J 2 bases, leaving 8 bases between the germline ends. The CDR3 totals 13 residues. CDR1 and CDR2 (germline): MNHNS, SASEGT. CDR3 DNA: TGTGCCAGCAGTGCGTGGGCAAACTATGGCTACACCTTC. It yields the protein CASSAWANYGYTF.

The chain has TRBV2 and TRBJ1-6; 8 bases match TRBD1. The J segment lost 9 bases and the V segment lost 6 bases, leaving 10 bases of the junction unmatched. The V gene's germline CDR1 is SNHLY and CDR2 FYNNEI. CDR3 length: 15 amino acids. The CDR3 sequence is CASRARGLLGSPLHF. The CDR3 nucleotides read TGTGCCAGCAGGGCCAGGGGGCTCCTGGGTTCACCCCTCCACTTT.

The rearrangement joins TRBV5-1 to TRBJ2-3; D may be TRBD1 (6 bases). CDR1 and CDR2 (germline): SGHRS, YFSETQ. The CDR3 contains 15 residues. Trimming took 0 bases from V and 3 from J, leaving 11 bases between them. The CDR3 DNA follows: TGCGCCAGCAGCTTGGCCTTGGACAGTACAGATACGCAGTATTTT. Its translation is CASSLALDSTDTQYF.

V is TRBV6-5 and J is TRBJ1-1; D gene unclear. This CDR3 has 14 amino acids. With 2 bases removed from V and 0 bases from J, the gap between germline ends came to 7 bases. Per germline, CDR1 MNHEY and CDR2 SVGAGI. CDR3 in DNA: TGTGCCAGCAGTTACGGTCTAGTGAACACTGAAGCTTTCTTT. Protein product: CASSYGLVNTEAFF.

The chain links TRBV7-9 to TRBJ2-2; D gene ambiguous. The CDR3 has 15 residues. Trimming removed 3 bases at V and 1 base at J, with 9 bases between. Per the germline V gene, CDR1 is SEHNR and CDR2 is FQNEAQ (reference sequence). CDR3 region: CASSFIGMNTGELFF. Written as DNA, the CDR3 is TGTGCCAGCAGCTTTATTGGGATGAACACCGGGGAGCTGTTTTTT.

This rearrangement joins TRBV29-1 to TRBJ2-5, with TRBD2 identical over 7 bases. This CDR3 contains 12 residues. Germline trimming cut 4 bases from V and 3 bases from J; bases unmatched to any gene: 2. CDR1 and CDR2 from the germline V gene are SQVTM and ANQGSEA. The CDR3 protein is CSVGGGEETQYF. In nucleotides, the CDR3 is TGCAGCGTTGGGGGAGGGGAAGAGACCCAGTACTTC.

The CDR3 DNA reads as TGTGCCAGCAGTTTCAGGGTTCTGACCTCCTACGAGCAGTACTTC. Residues: CASSFRVLTSYEQYF. The chain is built from TRBV2 and TRBJ2-7; weak D call: TRBD1 (5 bases). The CDR3 length is 15 residues. The germline gives CDR1 SNHLY, CDR2 FYNNEI. V was pared by 5 bases and J by 0 bases, with 14 bases between.

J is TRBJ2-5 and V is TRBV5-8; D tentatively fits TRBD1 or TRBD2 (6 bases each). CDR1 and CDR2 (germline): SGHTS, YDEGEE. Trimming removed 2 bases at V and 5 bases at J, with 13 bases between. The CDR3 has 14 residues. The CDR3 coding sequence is TGTGCCAGCAGCTTACGCCAAGGGGGGGAGACCCAGTACTTC. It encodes CASSLRQGGETQYF.

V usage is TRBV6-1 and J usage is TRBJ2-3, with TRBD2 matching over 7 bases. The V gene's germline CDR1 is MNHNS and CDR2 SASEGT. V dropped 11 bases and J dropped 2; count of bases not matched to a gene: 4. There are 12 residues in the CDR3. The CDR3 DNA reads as TGTGCCGCGAGGGACTACACAGATACGCAGTATTTT. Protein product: CAARDYTDTQYF.

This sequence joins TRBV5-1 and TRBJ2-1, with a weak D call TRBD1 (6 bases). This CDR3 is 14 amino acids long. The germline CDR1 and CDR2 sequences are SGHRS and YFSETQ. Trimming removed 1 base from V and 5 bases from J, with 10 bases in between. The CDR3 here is CASSLRQVNNEQFF. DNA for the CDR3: TGCGCCAGCAGCTTGAGACAGGTAAACAATGAGCAGTTCTTC.

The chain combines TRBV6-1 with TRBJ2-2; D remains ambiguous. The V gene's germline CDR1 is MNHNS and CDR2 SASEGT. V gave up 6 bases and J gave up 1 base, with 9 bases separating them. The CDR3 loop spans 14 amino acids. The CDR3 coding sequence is TGTGCCAGCAGGGTCGACGGGAACACCGGGGAGCTGTTTTTT. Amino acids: CASRVDGNTGELFF.